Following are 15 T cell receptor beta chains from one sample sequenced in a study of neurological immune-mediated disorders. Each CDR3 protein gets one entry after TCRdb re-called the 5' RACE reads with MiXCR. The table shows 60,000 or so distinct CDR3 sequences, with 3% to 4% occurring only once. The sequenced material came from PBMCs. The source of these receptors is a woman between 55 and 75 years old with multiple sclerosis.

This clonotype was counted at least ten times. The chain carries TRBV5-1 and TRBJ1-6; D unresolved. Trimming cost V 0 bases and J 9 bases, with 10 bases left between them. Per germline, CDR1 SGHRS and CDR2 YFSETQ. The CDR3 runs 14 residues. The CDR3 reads CASSLEVEISPLHF. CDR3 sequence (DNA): TGCGCCAGCAGCTTGGAAGTTGAGATTTCACCCCTCCACTTT.

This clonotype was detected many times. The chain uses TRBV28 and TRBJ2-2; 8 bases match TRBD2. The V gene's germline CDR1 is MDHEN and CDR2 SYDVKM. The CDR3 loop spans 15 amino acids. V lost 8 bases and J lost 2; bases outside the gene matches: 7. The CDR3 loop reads CASGSGGLNTGELFF. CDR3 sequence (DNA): TGTGCCAGCGGTTCGGGGGGGCTAAACACCGGGGAGCTGTTTTTT.

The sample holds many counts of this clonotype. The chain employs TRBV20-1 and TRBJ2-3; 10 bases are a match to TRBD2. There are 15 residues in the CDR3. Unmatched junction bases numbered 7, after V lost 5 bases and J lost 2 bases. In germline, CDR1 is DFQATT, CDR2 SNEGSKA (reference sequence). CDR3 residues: CSALVLAGVTDTQYF. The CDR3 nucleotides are TGCAGTGCTCTTGTTCTAGCGGGGGTCACAGATACGCAGTATTTT.

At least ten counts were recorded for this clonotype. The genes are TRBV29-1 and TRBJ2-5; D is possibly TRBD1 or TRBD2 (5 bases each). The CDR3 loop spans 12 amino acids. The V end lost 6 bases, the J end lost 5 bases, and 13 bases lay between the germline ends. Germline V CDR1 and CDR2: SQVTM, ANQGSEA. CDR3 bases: TGCAGCGTGGGACCGAGGGGCGAGACCCAGTACTTC. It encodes CSVGPRGETQYF.

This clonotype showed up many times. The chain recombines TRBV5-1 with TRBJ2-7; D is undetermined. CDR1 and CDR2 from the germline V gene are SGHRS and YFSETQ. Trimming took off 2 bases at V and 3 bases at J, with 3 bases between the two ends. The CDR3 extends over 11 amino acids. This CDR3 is CASSFYYEQYF. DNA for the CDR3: TGCGCCAGCAGCTTCTACTACGAGCAGTACTTC. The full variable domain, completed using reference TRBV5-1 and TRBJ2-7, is KAGVTQTPRYLIKTRGQQVTLSCSPISGHRSVSWYQQTPGQGLQFLFEYFSETQRNKGNFPGRFSGRQFSNSRSEMNVSTLELGDSALYLCASSFYYEQYFGPGTRLTVT.

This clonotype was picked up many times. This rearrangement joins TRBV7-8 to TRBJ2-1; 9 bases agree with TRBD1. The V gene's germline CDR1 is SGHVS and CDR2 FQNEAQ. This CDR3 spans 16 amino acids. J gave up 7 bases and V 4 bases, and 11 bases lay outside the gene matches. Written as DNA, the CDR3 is TGTGCCAGCAGCTCCCGAGGGACAGGGAGTGGGAATGAGCAGTTCTTC. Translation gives CASSSRGTGSGNEQFF.

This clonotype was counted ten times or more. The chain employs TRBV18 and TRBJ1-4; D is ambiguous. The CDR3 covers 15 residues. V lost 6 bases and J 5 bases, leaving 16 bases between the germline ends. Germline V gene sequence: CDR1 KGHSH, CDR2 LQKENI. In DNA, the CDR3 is TGTGCCAGCTCGAAGAGGCCAGTGGGGAATGAAAAACTGTTTTTT. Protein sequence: CASSKRPVGNEKLFF. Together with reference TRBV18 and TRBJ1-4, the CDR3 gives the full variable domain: NAGVMQNPRHLVRRRGQEARLRCSPMKGHSHVYWYRQLPEEGLKFMVYLQKENIIDESGMPKERFSAEFPKEGPSILRIQQVVRGDSAAYFCASSKRPVGNEKLFFGSGTQLSVL.

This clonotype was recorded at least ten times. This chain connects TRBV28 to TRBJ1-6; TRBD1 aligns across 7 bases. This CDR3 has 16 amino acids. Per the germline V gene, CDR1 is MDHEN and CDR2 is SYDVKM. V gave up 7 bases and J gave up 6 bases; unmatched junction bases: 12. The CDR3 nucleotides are TGTGCCAGCACCATTTTGGCGGGACAGTTTAATTCACCCCTCCACTTT. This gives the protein CASTILAGQFNSPLHF.

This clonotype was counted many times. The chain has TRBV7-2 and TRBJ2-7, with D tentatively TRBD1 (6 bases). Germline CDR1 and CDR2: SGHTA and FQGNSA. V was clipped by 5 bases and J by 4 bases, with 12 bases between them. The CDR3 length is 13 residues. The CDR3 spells CASSQGSYYEQYF. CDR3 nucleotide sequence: TGTGCCAGCAGCCAGGGGTCCTATTACGAGCAGTACTTC.

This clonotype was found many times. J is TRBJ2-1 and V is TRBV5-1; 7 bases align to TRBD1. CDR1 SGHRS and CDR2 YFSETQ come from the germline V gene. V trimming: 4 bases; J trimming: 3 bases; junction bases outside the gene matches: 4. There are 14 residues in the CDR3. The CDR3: CASSRDSLYNEQFF. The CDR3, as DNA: TGCGCCAGCAGCAGGGACAGCCTCTACAATGAGCAGTTCTTC. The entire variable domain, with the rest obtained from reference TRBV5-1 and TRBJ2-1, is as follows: KAGVTQTPRYLIKTRGQQVTLSCSPISGHRSVSWYQQTPGQGLQFLFEYFSETQRNKGNFPGRFSGRQFSNSRSEMNVSTLELGDSALYLCASSRDSLYNEQFFGPGTRLTVL.

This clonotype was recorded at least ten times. The CDR3 DNA reads as TGTGCCAGCAGCACCTCTCTTGCGGGGACTAGCGGGAGTAGTGCCTACAATGAGCAGTTCTTC. It codes for CASSTSLAGTSGSSAYNEQFF. The chain carries TRBV9 and TRBJ2-1, with TRBD2 identical over 14 bases. Per the germline V gene, CDR1 is SGDLS and CDR2 is YYNGEE. The CDR3 is 21 amino acids. V shed 4 bases, J shed 2 bases, and the junction held 17 bases outside the gene matches.

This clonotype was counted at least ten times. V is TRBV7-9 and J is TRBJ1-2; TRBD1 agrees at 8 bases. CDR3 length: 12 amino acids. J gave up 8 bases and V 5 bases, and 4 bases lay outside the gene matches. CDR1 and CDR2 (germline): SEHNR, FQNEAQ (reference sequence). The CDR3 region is CASSEQGEGYTF. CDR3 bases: TGTGCCAGCAGCGAACAGGGGGAAGGCTACACCTTC.

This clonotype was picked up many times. CDR3 nucleotide sequence: TGTGCCAGCAGTCCATGGACAGGGGACTCCTACGAGCAGTACTTC. Translation: CASSPWTGDSYEQYF. The chain recombines TRBV12-3 or TRBV12-4 with TRBJ2-7; TRBD1 agrees at 9 bases. The CDR3 is made up of 15 amino acids. With V trimmed by 5 bases and J by 0 bases, 5 bases remained unmatched.

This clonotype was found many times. CDR3 protein: CASSARVSSYNEQFF. The DNA of the CDR3 is TGTGCCAGCAGCGCCAGGGTGAGCTCCTACAATGAGCAGTTCTTC. This chain uses TRBV11-1 with TRBJ2-1; tentative D call: TRBD1 (5 bases). This CDR3 region has 15 residues. The germline V gene has CDR1 SGHAT and CDR2 FQDESV (reference sequence). V was shortened by 5 bases and J by 0 bases, with 11 bases between the two germline ends.

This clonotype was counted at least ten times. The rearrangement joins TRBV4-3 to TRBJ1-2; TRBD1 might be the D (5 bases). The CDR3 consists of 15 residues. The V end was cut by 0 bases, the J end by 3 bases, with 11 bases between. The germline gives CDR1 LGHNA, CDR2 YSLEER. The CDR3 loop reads CASSQDHGGDYGYTF. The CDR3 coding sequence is TGCGCCAGCAGCCAAGATCACGGGGGAGACTATGGCTACACCTTC.